This TCR beta chain was recorded in a study of blood T cell repertoires in COVID-19. Study-level background: Samples taken during acute and convalescent COVID-19 were collected in the United States, Italy and Spain. PBMCs, B-cell-depleted T cells, or T cells were the source of the cDNA or gDNA that made up the material.

The table came from immunoSEQ multiplex PCR; TCRdb's copy has only in-frame clones and leaves some out. The sample shows tens of thousands of clones, approximately 78% of them seen only once. CDR3 length: 13 amino acids. Germline V gene lookup returns CDR1 MNHEY and CDR2 SVGAGI. The germline V and J ends were trimmed by 0 bases and 5 bases, with 7 bases remaining between them. The sample comprised peripheral blood. The chain joins TRBV6-5 to TRBJ1-2; D uncertain. The sequence derives from a human donor in a cohort sampled during active COVID-19. Here the CDR3 DNA reads TGTGCCAGCAGTTACTCTGGGGAGTATGGCTACACCTTC. Translation gives CASSYSGEYGYTF.